This is a list of T cell receptor beta chains from one sample in a study of blood T cell repertoires in COVID-19. The method was immunoSEQ multiplex PCR; TCRdb's version includes in-frame clones alone and lacks a portion of them. In the table there are about 93,000 clones, approximately 86% of which are singletons. The sequenced sample consisted of peripheral blood. The source of these receptors is a woman older than 75 with acute or convalescent COVID-19. Each CDR3 is given with its conserved first and last residue. The D gene is left open where the match is weak. Clone size is stated in some rows and not others, as once, few, many or a class when expanded.

v_gene	abundance	j_gene	d_gene	len	CDR3nt	CDR3aa
TRBV18	.	TRBJ1-1	.	14	TGTGCCAGCTCACCTCAGGGTTGGGGCACTGAAGCTTTCTTT	CASSPQGWGTEAFF
TRBV28	.	TRBJ1-2	TRBD1	15	TGTGCCAGCAGTCGATCCGCCGGGACAGGGTATGGCTACACCTTC	CASSRSAGTGYGYTF
TRBV4-1	.	TRBJ2-2	.	17	TGCGCCAGCAGCCAGCCCTTCAGGGGCCGGGGAACCGGGGAGCTGTTTTTT	CASSQPFRGRGTGELFF
TRBV10-3	.	TRBJ1-2	TRBD1	15	TGTGCCATCAGTGAGTCGATTGGACAGGGTAGTGGCTACACCTTC	CAISESIGQGSGYTF
TRBV7-9	.	TRBJ2-2	TRBD2	14	TGTGCCAGCAGCCCGACTAGCGTAGGCGGGGAGCTGTTTTTT	CASSPTSVGGELFF
TRBV18	.	TRBJ1-3	TRBD1	15	TGTGCCAGCTCTCCTTCAGGGGGCTCTGGAAACACCATATATTTT	CASSPSGGSGNTIYF
TRBV9	.	TRBJ2-1	.	14	TGTGCCAGCAGCGTAGATTGGAGCCACAATGAGCAGTTCTTC	CASSVDWSHNEQFF
TRBV5-5	few	TRBJ1-1	TRBD1	16	TGTGCCAGCACCCCGGGGGACAGGGGTTACAACACTGAAGCTTTCTTT	CASTPGDRGYNTEAFF
TRBV28	.	TRBJ2-7	.	14	TGTGCCAGCAGTTCGGGGACGGGAGCCTACGAGCAGTACTTC	CASSSGTGAYEQYF
TRBV28	.	TRBJ1-2	TRBD1	16	TGTGCCAGCAGTTTAAATGCAGGGGGCGGCGGCTATGGCTACACCTTC	CASSLNAGGGGYGYTF
TRBV9	.	TRBJ2-1	.	15	TGTGCCAGCAGCGTAGGGGGGCGAAATTACAATGAGCAGTTCTTC	CASSVGGRNYNEQFF
TRBV18	.	TRBJ2-3	.	16	TGTGCCAGCTCACCGTTGGAGGGGGCAATTTCAGATACGCAGTATTTT	CASSPLEGAISDTQYF
TRBV18	.	TRBJ1-5	.	13	TGTGCCAGCTCACCGGGCGGGAATCAGCCCCAGCATTTT	CASSPGGNQPQHF
TRBV9	.	TRBJ1-6	TRBD1	14	TGTGCCAGCAGCCCTAACAGGGGGCGTTCACCCCTCCACTTT	CASSPNRGRSPLHF
TRBV18	.	TRBJ2-3	TRBD1	16	TGTGCCAGCTCACCGTTCGTACAGGGGGTGGAAGATACGCAGTATTTT	CASSPFVQGVEDTQYF
TRBV7-2	.	TRBJ2-7	TRBD2	13	TGTGCCAGCAGCTTACGGCGGGGGTACGAGCAGTACTTC	CASSLRRGYEQYF